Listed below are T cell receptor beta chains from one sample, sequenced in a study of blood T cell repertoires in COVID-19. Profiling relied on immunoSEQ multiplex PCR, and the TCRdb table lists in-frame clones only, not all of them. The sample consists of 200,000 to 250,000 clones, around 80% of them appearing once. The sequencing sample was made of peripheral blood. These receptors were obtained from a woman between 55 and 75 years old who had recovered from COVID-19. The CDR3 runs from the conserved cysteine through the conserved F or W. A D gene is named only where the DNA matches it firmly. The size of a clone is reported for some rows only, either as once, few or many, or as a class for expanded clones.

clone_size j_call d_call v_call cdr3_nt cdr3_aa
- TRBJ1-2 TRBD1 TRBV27 TGTGCCAGCAGTTTATCGGGACAGGGACAATTACACACCTTC CASSLSGQGQLHTF
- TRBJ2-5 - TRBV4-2 TGTGCCAGCAGCCAAGGACAGATAGAGGAGACCCAGTACTTC CASSQGQIEETQYF
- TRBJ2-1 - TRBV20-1 TGCAGTGCAAGTCACAGGGTGGGGGATGAGCAGTTCTTC CSASHRVGDEQFF
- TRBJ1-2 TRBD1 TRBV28 TGTGCCAGCAGGGGGACAGTTTATGGCTACACCTTC CASRGTVYGYTF
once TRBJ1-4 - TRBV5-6 TGTGCCAGCAGCTTGGGTGGCAGGGTAACAGAAAAACTGTTTTTT CASSLGGRVTEKLFF
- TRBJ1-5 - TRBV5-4 TGTGCCAGCAGCTTGGCCAAGACAGATAGCAATCAGCCCCAGCATTTT CASSLAKTDSNQPQHF
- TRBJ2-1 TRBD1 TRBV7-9 TGTGCCAGCAGCTCCGGGACAGGGTCCCACAATGAGCAGTTCTTC CASSSGTGSHNEQFF
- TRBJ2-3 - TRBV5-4 TGTGCCAGCAGCCCGGGGGACCGCAGCACAGATACGCAGTATTTT CASSPGDRSTDTQYF
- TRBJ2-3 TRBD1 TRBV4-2 TGTGCCAGCAGCCACACTGGGGGACAGAGCACAGATACGCAGTATTTT CASSHTGGQSTDTQYF
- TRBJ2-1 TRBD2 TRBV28 TGTGCCAGCAGTGCCGGACTAGCGGGGAGTCTCTATGAGCAGTTCTTC CASSAGLAGSLYEQFF
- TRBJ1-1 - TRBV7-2 TGTGCCAGCAGCTTACAGGGGAACACTGAAGCTTTCTTT CASSLQGNTEAFF
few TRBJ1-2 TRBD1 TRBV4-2 TGTGCCAGCAGCCAAGGGGGGGACAGCTATGGCTACACCTTC CASSQGGDSYGYTF
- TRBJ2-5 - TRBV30 TGTGCCTGGAGGCTCCCAGGCAGCCAGGGGACCCAGTACTTC CAWRLPGSQGTQYF
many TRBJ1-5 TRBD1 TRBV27 TGTGCCAGCAGTACGGAGGGACAGCAGCCCCAGCATTTT CASSTEGQQPQHF
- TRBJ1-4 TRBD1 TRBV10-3 TGTGCCATCAGCTCGGGACAGCCTAATGAAAAACTGTTTTTT CAISSGQPNEKLFF
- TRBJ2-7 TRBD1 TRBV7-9 TGTGCCAGCAGCAGCAGGGACAGAGGCTACGAGCAGTACTTC CASSSRDRGYEQYF
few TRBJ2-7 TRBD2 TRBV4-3 TGCGCCAGCAGCCAAGAGGGCGGGGGGGCCGTGGAGCAGTACTTC CASSQEGGGAVEQYF
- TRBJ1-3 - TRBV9 TGTGCCAGCAGCGACAGGACCTCTGGAAACACCATATATTTT CASSDRTSGNTIYF
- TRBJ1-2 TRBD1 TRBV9 TGTGCCAGCAGTGCTACAGGGGGCCCTCAGCTCCCCTTCTATGGCTACACCTTC CASSATGGPQLPFYGYTF
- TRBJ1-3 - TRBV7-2 TGTGCCAGCAGTCAGATCGCTTACTCTGGAAACACCATATATTTT CASSQIAYSGNTIYF
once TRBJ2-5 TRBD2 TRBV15 TGTGCCACCAGCAGAGATCCAGGTTTTTCTCTAGCGGGGGCCGGGGGGCAAGAGACCCAGTACTTC CATSRDPGFSLAGAGGQETQYF
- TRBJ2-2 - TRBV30 TGTGCCTGGAGCGTAATATCCACCGGGGAGCTGTTTTTT CAWSVISTGELFF
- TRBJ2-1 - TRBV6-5 TGTGCCAGCAGGAGTTATCCCTACAATGAGCAGTTCTTC CASRSYPYNEQFF
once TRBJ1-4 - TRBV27 TGTGCCAGCAGTTCGACAGATAATGAAAAACTGTTTTTT CASSSTDNEKLFF
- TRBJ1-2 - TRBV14 TGTGCCAGCAGCCAAGCAGGGTATGGCTACACCTTC CASSQAGYGYTF
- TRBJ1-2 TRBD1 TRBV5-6 TGTGCCAGCAGCTTTAGGACAGGCCTCTATGGCTACACCTTC CASSFRTGLYGYTF
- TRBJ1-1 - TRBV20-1 TGCAGTGCTAGAGATCCCAGTAAAGCTTTCTTT CSARDPSKAFF
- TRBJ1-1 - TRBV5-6 TGTGCCAGCAGCTCGTTGGACAGAATGGCGACTGAAGCTTTCTTT CASSSLDRMATEAFF
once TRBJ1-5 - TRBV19 TGTGCCAGTAGTATCAATGGGGGGTGGAATCAGCCCCAGCATTTT CASSINGGWNQPQHF
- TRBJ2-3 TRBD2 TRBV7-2 TGTGCCAGCAGCTTAGGACTAGCGGGGACAGATACGCAGTATTTT CASSLGLAGTDTQYF
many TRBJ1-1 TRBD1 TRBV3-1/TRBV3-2 TGTGCCAGCAGCCAGAGGGCGAACAGGGGGCCTAAAGGAGCTTTCTTT CASSQRANRGPKGAFF